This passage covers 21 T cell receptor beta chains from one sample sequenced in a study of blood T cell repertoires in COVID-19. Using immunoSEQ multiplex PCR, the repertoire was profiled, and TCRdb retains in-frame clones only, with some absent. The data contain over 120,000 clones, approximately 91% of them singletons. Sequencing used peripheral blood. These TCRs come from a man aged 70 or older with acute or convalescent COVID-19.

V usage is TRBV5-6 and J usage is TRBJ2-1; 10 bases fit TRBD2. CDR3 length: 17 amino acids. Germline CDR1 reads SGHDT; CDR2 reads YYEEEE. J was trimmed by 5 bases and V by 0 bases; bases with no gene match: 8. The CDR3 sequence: CASSLAPSSGRNNEQFF. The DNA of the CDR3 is TGTGCCAGCAGCTTGGCCCCTTCTAGCGGGAGAAACAATGAGCAGTTCTTC.

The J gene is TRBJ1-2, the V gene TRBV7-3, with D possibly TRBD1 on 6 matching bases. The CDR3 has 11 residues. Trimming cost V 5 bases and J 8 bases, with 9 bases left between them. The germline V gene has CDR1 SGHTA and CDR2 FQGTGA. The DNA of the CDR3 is TGTGCCAGCAGCCCCAGGGGAGGCTACACCTTC. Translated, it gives CASSPRGGYTF.

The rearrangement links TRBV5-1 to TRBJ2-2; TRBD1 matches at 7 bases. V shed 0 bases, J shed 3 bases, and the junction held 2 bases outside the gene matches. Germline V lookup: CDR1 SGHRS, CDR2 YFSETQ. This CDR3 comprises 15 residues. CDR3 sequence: CASSLGTGYTGELFF. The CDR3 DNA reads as TGCGCCAGCAGCTTGGGGACAGGTTACACCGGGGAGCTGTTTTTT.

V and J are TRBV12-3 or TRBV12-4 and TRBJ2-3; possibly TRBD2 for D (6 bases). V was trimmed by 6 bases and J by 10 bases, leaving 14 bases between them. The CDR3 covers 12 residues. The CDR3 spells CASSSGTAPQYF. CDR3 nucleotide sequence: TGTGCCAGCAGCTCCGGGACTGCCCCGCAGTATTTT.

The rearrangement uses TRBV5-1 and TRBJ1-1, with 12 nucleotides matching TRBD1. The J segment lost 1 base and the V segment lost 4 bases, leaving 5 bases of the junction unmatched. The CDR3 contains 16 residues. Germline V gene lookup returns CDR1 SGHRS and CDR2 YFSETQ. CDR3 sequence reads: CASSSGTGGQNTEAFF. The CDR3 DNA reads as TGCGCCAGCAGCAGCGGGACAGGGGGCCAGAACACTGAAGCTTTCTTT.

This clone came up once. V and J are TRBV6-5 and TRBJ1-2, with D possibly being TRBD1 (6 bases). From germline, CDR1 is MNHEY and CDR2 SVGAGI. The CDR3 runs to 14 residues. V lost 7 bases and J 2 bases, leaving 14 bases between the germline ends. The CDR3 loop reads CASTITGPNYGYTF. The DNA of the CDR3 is TGTGCCAGCACCATTACAGGGCCAAACTATGGCTACACCTTC.

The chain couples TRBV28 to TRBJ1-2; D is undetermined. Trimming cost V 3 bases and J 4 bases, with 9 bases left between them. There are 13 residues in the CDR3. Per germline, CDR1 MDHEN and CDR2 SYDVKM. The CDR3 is CASSFGGRYGYTF. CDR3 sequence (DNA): TGTGCCAGCAGTTTCGGAGGTCGCTATGGCTACACCTTC.

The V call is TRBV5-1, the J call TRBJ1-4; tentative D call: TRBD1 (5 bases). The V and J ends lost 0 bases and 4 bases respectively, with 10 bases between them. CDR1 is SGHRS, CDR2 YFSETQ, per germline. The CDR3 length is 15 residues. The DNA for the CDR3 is TGCGCCAGCAGCTTGGCGGCGGGGGTTAATGAAAAACTGTTTTTT. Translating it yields CASSLAAGVNEKLFF.

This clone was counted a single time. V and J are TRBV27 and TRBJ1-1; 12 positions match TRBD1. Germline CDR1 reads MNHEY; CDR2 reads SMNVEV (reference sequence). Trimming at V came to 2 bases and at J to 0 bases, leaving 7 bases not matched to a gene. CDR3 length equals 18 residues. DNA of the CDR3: TGTGCCAGCAGTTTAACCGCCGGGACAGGGGGCCTGAACACTGAAGCTTTCTTT. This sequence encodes CASSLTAGTGGLNTEAFF.

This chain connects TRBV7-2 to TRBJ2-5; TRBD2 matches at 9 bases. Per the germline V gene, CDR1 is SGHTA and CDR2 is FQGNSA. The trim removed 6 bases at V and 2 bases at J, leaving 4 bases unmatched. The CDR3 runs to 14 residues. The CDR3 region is CASSPSGIQETQYF. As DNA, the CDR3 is TGTGCCAGCAGTCCTAGCGGGATACAAGAGACCCAGTACTTC.

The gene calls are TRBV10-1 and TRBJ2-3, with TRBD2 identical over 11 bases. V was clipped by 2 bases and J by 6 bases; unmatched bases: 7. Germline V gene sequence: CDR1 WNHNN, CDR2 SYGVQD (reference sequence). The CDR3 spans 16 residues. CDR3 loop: CASSETSGGSRDTQYF. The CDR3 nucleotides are TGCGCCAGCAGTGAGACTAGCGGGGGCTCTAGGGATACGCAGTATTTT.

The CDR3 sequence: CASSLIGLNPSTDTQYF. The CDR3 DNA reads as TGTGCCAGCAGCTTGATTGGGCTGAACCCTAGCACAGATACGCAGTATTTT. The V gene is TRBV5-6, the J gene TRBJ2-3; no definite D call. V was cut by 1 base and J by 0 bases, with 15 bases left in between. CDR3 size: 17 residues. Germline V gene data show CDR1 as SGHDT and CDR2 as YYEEEE.

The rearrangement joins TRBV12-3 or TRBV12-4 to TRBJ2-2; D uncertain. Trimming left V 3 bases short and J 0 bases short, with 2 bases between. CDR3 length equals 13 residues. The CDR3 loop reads CASSFTNTGELFF. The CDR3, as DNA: TGTGCCAGCAGTTTTACGAACACCGGGGAGCTGTTTTTT.

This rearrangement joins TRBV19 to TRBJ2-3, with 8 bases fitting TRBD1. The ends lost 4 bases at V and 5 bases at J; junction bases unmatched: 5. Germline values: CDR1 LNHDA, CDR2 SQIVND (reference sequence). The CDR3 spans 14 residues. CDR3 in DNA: TGTGCCAGTAGTAGCAGGGGGCTAGGAGATACGCAGTATTTT. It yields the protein CASSSRGLGDTQYF.

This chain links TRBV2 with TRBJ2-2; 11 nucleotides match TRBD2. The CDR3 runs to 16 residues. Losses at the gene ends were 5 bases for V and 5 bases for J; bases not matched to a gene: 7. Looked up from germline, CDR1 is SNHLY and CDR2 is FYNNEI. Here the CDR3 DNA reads TGTGCCAGCAGTACTCTAGCGGGGGGAGGGACCGGGGAGCTGTTTTTT. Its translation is CASSTLAGGGTGELFF.

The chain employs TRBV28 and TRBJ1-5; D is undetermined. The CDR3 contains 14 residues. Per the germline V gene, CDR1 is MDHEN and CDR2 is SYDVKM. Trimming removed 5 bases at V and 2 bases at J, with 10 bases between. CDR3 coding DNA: TGTGCCAGCAGTCCCCCGGGAGGCAATCAGCCCCAGCATTTT. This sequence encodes CASSPPGGNQPQHF.

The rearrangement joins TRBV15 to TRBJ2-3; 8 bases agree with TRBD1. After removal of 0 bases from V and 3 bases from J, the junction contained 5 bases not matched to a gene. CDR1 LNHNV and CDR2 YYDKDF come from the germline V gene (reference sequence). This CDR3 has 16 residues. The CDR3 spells CATSRDRQGATDTQYF. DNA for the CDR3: TGTGCCACCAGCAGAGATCGCCAGGGGGCTACAGATACGCAGTATTTT.

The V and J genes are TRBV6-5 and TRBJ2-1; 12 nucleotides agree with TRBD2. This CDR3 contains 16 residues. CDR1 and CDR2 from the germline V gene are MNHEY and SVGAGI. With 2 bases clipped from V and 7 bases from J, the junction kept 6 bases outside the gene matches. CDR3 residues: CASSYPLAGGRNEQFF. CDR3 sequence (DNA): TGTGCCAGCAGTTACCCACTAGCGGGGGGAAGGAATGAGCAGTTCTTC.

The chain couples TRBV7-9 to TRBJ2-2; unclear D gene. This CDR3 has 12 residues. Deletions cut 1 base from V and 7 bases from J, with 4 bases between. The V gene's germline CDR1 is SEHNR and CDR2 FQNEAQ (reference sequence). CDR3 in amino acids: CASSLDLGELFF. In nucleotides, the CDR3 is TGTGCCAGCAGCTTAGATCTCGGGGAGCTGTTTTTT.

This CDR3 reads CASNGQTNTGELFF. For the CDR3, the DNA is TGTGCCAGCAACGGACAGACGAACACCGGGGAGCTGTTTTTT. The chain is built from TRBV28 and TRBJ2-2; a possible D gene is TRBD1 (6 bases). V lost 7 bases, J lost 0 bases, and 9 bases lay in between. Germline V gives CDR1 MDHEN, CDR2 SYDVKM. The CDR3 extends over 14 amino acids.

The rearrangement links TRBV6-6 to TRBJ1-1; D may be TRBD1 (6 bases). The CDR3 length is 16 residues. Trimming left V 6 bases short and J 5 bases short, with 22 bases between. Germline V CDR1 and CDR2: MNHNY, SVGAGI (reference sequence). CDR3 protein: CASSQEMTGRRTEAFF. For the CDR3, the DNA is TGTGCCAGCAGCCAAGAGATGACAGGCCGGCGGACTGAAGCTTTCTTT.